What follows are 21 T cell receptor beta chains derived from one specimen sequenced in a study of PD-L1 blockade in urothelial cancer. TCRdb's copy holds only in-frame clones and misses some; the assay was immunoSEQ multiplex PCR. Among tens of thousands of clones listed, about 90% were seen once. Time point of the sample: peripheral blood 6 weeks after treatment start. Sequenced material: PBMCs, taken around atezolizumab (anti-PD-L1) treatment. These TCRs come from a man aged 65 to 79 with urothelial cancer.

The V call is TRBV6-1, the J call TRBJ2-7; 8 bases match TRBD1. The CDR3 sequence is 14 residues long. CDR1 MNHNS and CDR2 SASEGT come from the germline V gene. V dropped 1 base and J dropped 4; count of bases not matched to a gene: 3. This CDR3 reads CASSEDRGRYEQYF. The CDR3 coding sequence is TGTGCCAGCAGTGAAGACAGGGGGAGATACGAGCAGTACTTC.

The CDR3 reads CASSPQSGLAANEQFF. The CDR3 bases are TGTGCCAGCTCACCACAGTCGGGGCTAGCGGCCAATGAGCAGTTCTTC. The rearrangement uses TRBV18 and TRBJ2-1, with TRBD2 matching over 7 bases. V dropped 1 base and J dropped 6; count of bases not matched to a gene: 9. CDR3 length equals 16 residues. From germline, CDR1 is KGHSH and CDR2 LQKENI.

The chain employs TRBV7-3 and TRBJ2-2; 9 bases map to TRBD2. The ends lost 8 bases at V and 5 bases at J; junction bases unmatched: 3. Per germline, CDR1 SGHTA and CDR2 FQGTGA. The CDR3 is 13 amino acids. CDR3 loop: CASGSGSTGELFF. The CDR3 nucleotides are TGTGCCAGCGGTAGCGGGAGTACCGGGGAGCTGTTTTTT.

There are a few counts of this clone. The chain couples TRBV6-1 to TRBJ1-3, with D unresolved. Trimming cost V 3 bases and J 0 bases, with 12 bases left between them. The CDR3 consists of 16 residues. Looked up from germline, CDR1 is MNHNS and CDR2 is SASEGT. CDR3 in DNA: TGTGCCAGCAGTGACAATCAGATCCGCTCTGGAAACACCATATATTTT. Protein product: CASSDNQIRSGNTIYF.

The chain links TRBV7-6 to TRBJ2-1; 10 bases map to TRBD2. This CDR3 is built from 16 residues. Germline CDR1 and CDR2: SGHVS and FNYEAQ. V was pared by 1 base and J by 6 bases, with 6 bases of the junction left unmatched. The CDR3 DNA is TGTGCCAGCAGCTTAGAAGGACTAGCGGCCTCCAATGAGCAGTTCTTC. This gives the protein CASSLEGLAASNEQFF.

The chain combines TRBV2 with TRBJ1-5; D is uncertain. Trimming cost V 4 bases and J 4 bases, with 14 bases left between them. Per germline, CDR1 SNHLY and CDR2 FYNNEI. CDR3 length: 15 residues. The CDR3 DNA reads TGTGCCAGCAGTGTGGAGATAGGAAGGAATCAGCCCCAGCATTTT. It codes for CASSVEIGRNQPQHF.

The V gene is TRBV6-1, the J gene TRBJ2-7; 9 bases fit TRBD2. CDR1 is MNHNS, CDR2 SASEGT, per germline. This CDR3 has 14 amino acids. V trimming: 10 bases; J trimming: 0 bases; junction bases outside the gene matches: 7. The CDR3 coding sequence is TGTGCCAAGACTAGCGGAAGGAGCTCCTACGAGCAGTACTTC. It encodes CAKTSGRSSYEQYF.

This rearrangement joins TRBV10-1 to TRBJ2-3; TRBD2 is a possible D gene (7 bases). The V end lost 5 bases, the J end lost 3 bases, and 18 bases lay between the germline ends. This CDR3 is 16 amino acids long. The germline gives CDR1 WNHNN, CDR2 SYGVQD (reference sequence). The CDR3 reads CASSSEGGAGTDTQYF. The CDR3 DNA sequence: TGCGCCAGCAGTTCCGAGGGGGGGGCCGGTACAGATACGCAGTATTTT.

This chain connects TRBV27 to TRBJ2-7; D perhaps matches TRBD2 (5 bases). Trimming took off 2 bases at V and 10 bases at J, with 15 bases between the two ends. In germline, CDR1 is MNHEY, CDR2 SMNVEV (reference sequence). The CDR3 totals 13 residues. The CDR3 loop reads CASSLVRGQDQYF. CDR3 bases: TGTGCCAGCAGTTTAGTCCGGGGTCAAGATCAGTACTTC.

The chain couples TRBV27 to TRBJ2-3; D remains ambiguous. Per the germline V gene, CDR1 is MNHEY and CDR2 is SMNVEV (reference sequence). V shed 9 bases and J shed 4 bases, with 5 bases lying between them. The CDR3 consists of 10 residues. CDR3 nucleotides: TGTGCCAGTCGGGCAGATACGCAGTATTTT. Translated, it gives CASRADTQYF.

V usage is TRBV6-1 and J usage is TRBJ2-1, with 9 bases matching TRBD1. This CDR3 is built from 15 residues. In germline, CDR1 is MNHNS, CDR2 SASEGT. V dropped 5 bases and J dropped 2; count of bases not matched to a gene: 4. The CDR3 nucleotides are TGTGCCAGCAGTCGGGGGACAGGGACCTACAATGAGCAGTTCTTC. It translates to CASSRGTGTYNEQFF.

The chain joins TRBV6-1 to TRBJ2-7; D possibly corresponds to TRBD1 (6 bases). Germline CDR1 and CDR2: MNHNS and SASEGT. Trimming cost V 6 bases and J 2 bases, with 14 bases left between them. The CDR3 is 14 residues long. The CDR3 DNA sequence: TGTGCCAGCAGACCCCAGGGGTCCACCTACGAGCAGTACTTC. Amino acids: CASRPQGSTYEQYF.

The chain uses TRBV29-1 and TRBJ2-7; 9 positions agree with TRBD1. CDR1 is SQVTM and CDR2 is ANQGSEA in the germline V gene. V dropped 6 bases and J dropped 2; count of bases not matched to a gene: 5. This CDR3 contains 13 residues. The CDR3 region has the DNA TGCAGCGTCGTGGACAGGGGAACCTACGAGCAGTACTTC. Protein product: CSVVDRGTYEQYF.

The chain has TRBV7-2 and TRBJ2-5; unclear D gene. With 1 base removed from V and 1 base from J, the gap between germline ends came to 7 bases. This CDR3 spans 14 amino acids. Germline V gene lookup returns CDR1 SGHTA and CDR2 FQGNSA. CDR3 sequence (DNA): TGTGCCAGCAGCTTAGTCCCAGGCCAAGAGACCCAGTACTTC. It is translated as CASSLVPGQETQYF.

This clone was counted a single time. CDR3 bases: TGTGCCAGCAGTGAAATAGCGGGAGGGCGGGAGACCCAGTACTTC. Protein: CASSEIAGGRETQYF. The V gene is TRBV28, the J gene TRBJ2-5; 11 bases agree with TRBD2. CDR1 is MDHEN and CDR2 is SYDVKM in the germline V gene. With V trimmed by 5 bases and J by 5 bases, 7 bases remained unmatched. The CDR3 extends over 15 amino acids.

The J gene is TRBJ1-1, the V gene TRBV6-6; no definite D call. The CDR3 is 14 amino acids. The germline gives CDR1 MNHNY, CDR2 SVGAGI (reference sequence). V dropped 6 bases and J dropped 1 base, with 12 bases sitting between them. CDR3 in amino acids: CASSNFLANTEAFF. In DNA, the CDR3 is TGTGCCAGCAGCAACTTCCTTGCGAACACTGAAGCTTTCTTT.

The CDR3 protein is CASSLGQGSTDTQYF. The CDR3 nucleotides are TGCGCCAGCAGCTTGGGGCAGGGTAGCACAGATACGCAGTATTTT. This chain uses TRBV5-1 with TRBJ2-3; tentative D call: TRBD1 (5 bases). The V gene's germline CDR1 is SGHRS and CDR2 YFSETQ. V was trimmed by 0 bases and J by 0 bases, leaving 8 bases between them. The CDR3 sequence is 15 residues long.

The chain is built from TRBV27 and TRBJ2-7; TRBD1 matches at 10 bases. CDR1 and CDR2 from the germline V gene are MNHEY and SMNVEV (reference sequence). V dropped 2 bases and J dropped 3; count of bases not matched to a gene: 4. CDR3 length equals 15 residues. The CDR3 DNA reads as TGTGCCAGCAGTTTAGTCCGGGACAGGGGCTACGAGCAGTACTTC. This codes for CASSLVRDRGYEQYF.

This clone has only one observation. The genes are TRBV25-1 and TRBJ2-1, with 7 bases identical to TRBD2. The CDR3 has 14 amino acids. Trimming cost V 5 bases and J 9 bases; bases outside gene matches: 10. Germline CDR1 and CDR2: MGHDK and SYGVNS. The CDR3 region is CASSSRTSVGEQFF. In DNA, the CDR3 is TGTGCCAGCAGTTCCCGGACTAGTGTGGGTGAGCAGTTCTTC.

Remarks on this clone: The junction and the germline gene differ at one end; a read error may be behind it. This rearrangement joins TRBV19 to TRBJ1-2; the match to TRBD1 covers 10 bases. CDR3 length: 17 residues. Looked up from germline, CDR1 is LNHDA and CDR2 is SQIVND (reference sequence). This chain's CDR3 is CASSGGTGVSRRYGCTF. In nucleotides, the CDR3 is TGTGCCAGTAGTGGAGGGACAGGGGTGAGCAGGAGGTATGGCTGCACCTTC.

The chain recombines TRBV6-5 with TRBJ1-1, with 7 bases that match TRBD1. The CDR3 is 14 residues long. Trimming took 7 bases from V and 0 from J; bases not matched to a gene: 5. Germline lookup yields CDR1 MNHEY and CDR2 SVGAGI. In DNA, the CDR3 is TGTGCCAGCAACCGCGACAGGGTGAACACTGAAGCTTTCTTT. Translated: CASNRDRVNTEAFF.